A single T cell receptor beta chain is shown here with its context. What it binds is unknown. These data are taken from a study of graft-versus-host responses after intestinal transplantation. The overall study: Every recipient underwent anti-thymocyte globulin induction, then tacrolimus and steroids for roughly three years.

This table comes from immunoSEQ multiplex PCR, and its TCRdb copy is limited to in-frame clones, with some not included. The sample contains about 100,000 clones, about 90% of which appear only once. Germline trimming cut 5 bases from V and 7 bases from J; bases unmatched to any gene: 9. This CDR3 spans 15 amino acids. Germline-derived CDR1 and CDR2 are MNHNS and SASEGT. Regarding the study as a whole: Recipient marrow showed GvH clones, some seen first in ileum or blood.

The sample was unstimulated CD4+ T cells sorted from spleen or lymph node cells, taken before transplant. The chain carries TRBV6-1 and TRBJ1-5; 9 bases are shared with TRBD1. This TCR was sampled from a human donor who was the organ donor for an intestinal transplant. CDR3 amino acids: CASSIGDRVSQPQHF. CDR3 in DNA: TGTGCCAGCAGTATCGGGGACAGGGTCAGCCAGCCCCAGCATTTT.